These T cell receptor beta chains were read from a single sample in a study of patients and donors after allogeneic stem cell transplantation. TCRdb ran MiXCR on the RT-PCR reads and lists one entry per CDR3 protein. There are tens of thousands of distinct CDR3 sequences in the sample; under 7.5% occur only once, and about 34% lies in the top ten. The sequenced sample consisted of blood, either unsorted or a sorted T cell fraction (not recorded which). These TCRs come from a human donor who was either an allogeneic HSCT recipient or a stem cell or donor lymphocyte infusion donor (not recorded which). It is not recorded whose cells these are; they may come from a transplant donor. Each CDR3 is given with its conserved first and last residue. A D gene is named only where the DNA matches it firmly. The size of a clone is reported for some rows only, either as once, few or many, or as a class for expanded clones.

CDR3: CASSPPRAGGGDTQYF; DNA: TGTGCCAGCAGCCCCCCTCGAGCGGGAGGGGGAGATACGCAGTATTTT; length: 16; J: TRBJ2-3; D: TRBD2; V: TRBV7-2; size: few
CDR3: CASSLPHGVGTGELFF; DNA: TGTGCCAGCAGCTTGCCCCATGGGGTTGGCACCGGGGAGCTGTTTTTT; length: 16; J: TRBJ2-2; D: .; V: TRBV5-6; size: few
CDR3: CSAPWGSTGVYGSNQPQHF; DNA: TGCAGTGCTCCCTGGGGGTCAACAGGGGTTTACGGTAGCAATCAGCCCCAGCATTTT; length: 19; J: TRBJ1-5; D: TRBD1; V: TRBV20-1; size: few
CDR3: CASSPRWDFLSTDTQYF; DNA: TGTGCCAGCTCACCGAGATGGGACTTCCTTAGCACAGATACGCAGTATTTT; length: 17; J: TRBJ2-3; D: .; V: TRBV18; size: many
CDR3: CASRRTKGREEKLFF; DNA: TGCGCCAGCAGAAGGACAAAGGGAAGAGAAGAAAAACTGTTTTTT; length: 15; J: TRBJ1-4; D: .; V: TRBV4-3; size: many
CDR3: CASSRRRGNTGELFF; DNA: TGTGCCAGCAGCCGGCGCCGGGGTAACACCGGGGAGCTGTTTTTT; length: 15; J: TRBJ2-2; D: .; V: TRBV7-2; size: .
CDR3: CASTRQEHTEAFF; DNA: TGTGCCAGCACCAGACAGGAACACACTGAAGCTTTCTTT; length: 13; J: TRBJ1-1; D: .; V: TRBV28; size: .
CDR3: CASSSPVLAGGNEQFF; DNA: TGCGCCAGCAGCTCGCCCGTGCTAGCGGGAGGCAATGAGCAGTTCTTC; length: 16; J: TRBJ2-1; D: TRBD2; V: TRBV5-1; size: few
CDR3: CASSITEDYGYTF; DNA: TGCGCCAGCAGCATAACAGAAGATTATGGCTACACCTTC; length: 13; J: TRBJ1-2; D: .; V: TRBV5-1; size: many
CDR3: CASSLAMGRGRETQYF; DNA: TGTGCCAGCAGCTTAGCAATGGGCAGGGGGCGAGAGACCCAGTACTTC; length: 16; J: TRBJ2-5; D: TRBD1; V: TRBV7-9; size: .
CDR3: CASSLSGLVNEQFF; DNA: TGTGCCAGCAGTTTATCCGGGTTGGTCAATGAGCAGTTCTTC; length: 14; J: TRBJ2-1; D: .; V: TRBV12-3/TRBV12-4; size: .
CDR3: CASSRGSPAGGIWLEQYF; DNA: TGCGCCAGCAGCCGCGGGTCTCCGGCGGGAGGGATTTGGCTCGAGCAGTACTTC; length: 18; J: TRBJ2-7; D: TRBD2; V: TRBV5-1; size: few
CDR3: CATSKRRGSYEQYF; DNA: TGTGCCACCAGCAAAAGGCGGGGCTCCTACGAGCAGTACTTC; length: 14; J: TRBJ2-7; D: .; V: TRBV15; size: few
CDR3: CASSYSIGGTYEQYF; DNA: TGTGCCAGCAGTTACTCGATCGGCGGGACCTACGAGCAGTACTTC; length: 15; J: TRBJ2-7; D: .; V: TRBV6-5; size: many
CDR3: CATSREVGEQYF; DNA: TGTGCCACCAGCAGAGAAGTAGGAGAGCAGTACTTC; length: 12; J: TRBJ2-7; D: .; V: TRBV15; size: many
CDR3: CSARDFGGADQPQHF; DNA: TGCAGTGCTAGAGATTTTGGGGGGGCTGATCAGCCCCAGCATTTT; length: 15; J: TRBJ1-5; D: .; V: TRBV20-1; size: many
CDR3: CASSLEGLGVEYF; DNA: TGTGCCAGCAGCTTAGAGGGCCTAGGAGTGGAGTACTTC; length: 13; J: TRBJ2-5; D: .; V: TRBV7-9; size: .
CDR3: CASSEVPANTGELFF; DNA: TGTGCCAGCAGTGAAGTCCCGGCGAACACCGGGGAGCTGTTTTTT; length: 15; J: TRBJ2-2; D: .; V: TRBV2; size: many
CDR3: CSVEVATETQYF; DNA: TGCAGCGTTGAAGTAGCAACGGAGACCCAGTACTTC; length: 12; J: TRBJ2-5; D: .; V: TRBV29-1; size: many
CDR3: CASSTSGGGTEAFF; DNA: TGTGCCAGCAGTACAAGTGGAGGAGGCACTGAAGCTTTCTTT; length: 14; J: TRBJ1-1; D: .; V: TRBV2; size: many
CDR3: CASSQDGGHHNTEAFF; DNA: TGTGCCAGCAGCCAAGATGGGGGACACCACAACACTGAAGCTTTCTTT; length: 16; J: TRBJ1-1; D: .; V: TRBV14; size: many
CDR3: CASSLVGTSGSTDTQYF; DNA: TGCGCCAGCAGCTTGGTGGGTACTAGCGGAAGCACAGATACGCAGTATTTT; length: 17; J: TRBJ2-3; D: TRBD2; V: TRBV5-1; size: many
CDR3: CSAIYGGLYNSPLHF; DNA: TGCAGTGCTATATACGGCGGACTTTATAATTCACCCCTCCACTTT; length: 15; J: TRBJ1-6; D: .; V: TRBV20-1; size: few
CDR3: CASSQAIFNEQFF; DNA: TGTGCCAGTAGCCAGGCAATTTTCAATGAGCAGTTCTTC; length: 13; J: TRBJ2-1; D: .; V: TRBV19; size: many
CDR3: CSVQRGRSGNTIYF; DNA: TGCAGCGTTCAGAGGGGGCGATCTGGAAACACCATATATTTT; length: 14; J: TRBJ1-3; D: TRBD1; V: TRBV29-1; size: many
CDR3: CASSLGTSNEKLFF; DNA: TGTGCCAGCAGCTTAGGGACTTCTAATGAAAAACTGTTTTTT; length: 14; J: TRBJ1-4; D: .; V: TRBV7-9; size: many
CDR3: CASSQSKTSSSYNEQFF; DNA: TGCGCCAGCAGCCAGAGCAAGACTAGTAGCTCCTACAATGAGCAGTTCTTC; length: 17; J: TRBJ2-1; D: .; V: TRBV4-3; size: many
CDR3: CASSLAPAGGYNEQFF; DNA: TGTGCCAGCAGCTTAGCGCCGGCGGGAGGGTACAATGAGCAGTTCTTC; length: 16; J: TRBJ2-1; D: TRBD2; V: TRBV7-8; size: many
CDR3: CASSQWLGFYEQYF; DNA: TGCGCCAGCAGCCAATGGTTAGGATTCTACGAGCAGTACTTC; length: 14; J: TRBJ2-7; D: .; V: TRBV4-3; size: many
CDR3: CASSPSVREGYF; DNA: TGTGCCAGCAGTCCCTCGGTCCGAGAAGGGTACTTC; length: 12; J: TRBJ2-7; D: .; V: TRBV2; size: many
CDR3: CASSLGNSGANVLTF; DNA: TGCGCCAGCAGCCTAGGAAACTCTGGGGCCAACGTCCTGACTTTC; length: 15; J: TRBJ2-6; D: .; V: TRBV5-1; size: .
CDR3: CASSPGLVGEQYF; DNA: TGTGCCAGCAGCCCGGGACTAGTTGGCGAGCAGTACTTC; length: 13; J: TRBJ2-7; D: TRBD2; V: TRBV5-4; size: few
CDR3: CAISVDRGNEQFF; DNA: TGTGCCATCAGTGTTGACAGGGGCAATGAGCAGTTCTTC; length: 13; J: TRBJ2-1; D: TRBD1; V: TRBV10-3; size: medium-sized
CDR3: CASSFVEGETQYF; DNA: TGTGCCAGCAGTTTCGTAGAGGGAGAGACCCAGTACTTC; length: 13; J: TRBJ2-5; D: .; V: TRBV12-3/TRBV12-4; size: many
CDR3: CATGLAGDEQFF; DNA: TGTGCCACAGGACTAGCTGGGGATGAGCAGTTCTTC; length: 12; J: TRBJ2-1; D: TRBD2; V: TRBV10-3; size: many
CDR3: CASNKYSNQPQHF; DNA: TGTGCCAGCAACAAATATAGCAATCAGCCCCAGCATTTT; length: 13; J: TRBJ1-5; D: .; V: TRBV28; size: many
CDR3: CASSLFGNQPQHF; DNA: TGTGCCAGCAGCTTGTTCGGAAATCAGCCCCAGCATTTT; length: 13; J: TRBJ1-5; D: .; V: TRBV5-6; size: many
CDR3: CASRQGGLGEQFF; DNA: TGTGCCAGCAGACAAGGGGGACTAGGGGAGCAGTTCTTC; length: 13; J: TRBJ2-1; D: TRBD2; V: TRBV7-9; size: .
CDR3: CASSLDRYGYTF; DNA: TGTGCCAGCAGCTTAGACCGCTATGGCTACACCTTC; length: 12; J: TRBJ1-2; D: .; V: TRBV11-2; size: many
CDR3: CASSEWGRTGELFF; DNA: TGTGCCAGCAGCGAATGGGGGAGAACCGGGGAGCTGTTTTTT; length: 14; J: TRBJ2-2; D: .; V: TRBV6-2/TRBV6-3; size: many
CDR3: CASRRTSGREVISTDTQYF; DNA: TGTGCCAGCAGAAGGACTAGCGGGAGGGAGGTAATCAGCACAGATACGCAGTATTTT; length: 19; J: TRBJ2-3; D: TRBD2; V: TRBV7-9; size: few
CDR3: CASSGPTGGDNSPLHF; DNA: TGTGCCAGCAGTGGCCCGACAGGGGGCGACAATTCACCCCTCCACTTT; length: 16; J: TRBJ1-6; D: TRBD1; V: TRBV6-1; size: .
CDR3: CASSRTGDTGELFF; DNA: TGTGCCAGCAGCCGGACAGGGGACACCGGGGAGCTGTTTTTT; length: 14; J: TRBJ2-2; D: TRBD1; V: TRBV7-9; size: few